This T cell receptor beta chain stems from a study of blood T cell repertoires in COVID-19 (dated by TCRdb to about 2020). About the investigation overall: Samples from collaborators originated in the United States, Italy and Spain and spanned both the acute and convalescent phases of COVID-19. The prospective study material was composed of cDNA or gDNA derived from T cells, B-cell-depleted T cells, or PBMCs. The dataset comprised deeply sampled blood TCRbeta repertoires from subjects exposed to, actively infected with, or recovered from COVID-19. The repertoires were released in a freely available public database intended as a resource for research on the immune response to SARS-CoV-2. The samples were drawn from two sources: the first 160 participants of the ongoing ImmuneRACE study, and 1,254 subjects contributed by 6 global collaborators. Nearly every sample came with metadata listing a de-identified subject ID, COVID-19 status, age in years and sex. Where available, HLA class I and class II types were taken from metadata supplied by the sample provider and were not determined by assay-based typing. Overall study results and their limits: How much clinical and demographic metadata was included differed by source and by participant, and the metadata was provided uncurated.

The immunoSEQ Assay, a bias-controlled multiplex PCR, was used to amplify TCRbeta CDR3 regions from genomic DNA. The paper's processing steps were these. Within the assay, amplification of reference gene primers was used to estimate how many nucleated cells each sample contained. Sequence reads were collapsed and filtered to measure the absolute abundance of every unique TCRbeta CDR3 rearrangement. Productive Simpson clonality was computed per sample as the square root of Simpson's diversity index over productive rearrangements. What TCRdb holds here is the immuneACCESS table cut down to in-frame rearrangements. Part of the clones is not present; checked against another copy, under half of the missing clones reflect an unresolved V gene, and the others are unexplained. V and J calls and clone size are copied from that table; D and trimming were computed from the DNA. The sample table shows approximately 220,000 clones, and 70% to 90% are seen once. The ten biggest clones cover over 7% of the sample.

This clone was detected once. Its antigen specificity is not known. No quality values exist for individual bases; no much larger clone is one base distant. Participants in the prospective study were aged about 18 to 89 years, lived in 20 to 25 United States geographic areas, and enrolled through a virtual design. Cohort assignment in the prospective study relied on participant-reported clinical history from a screening survey and a study questionnaire. In the prospective study, mobile phlebotomists collected whole blood, serum and a nasopharyngeal or oropharyngeal swab from each participant. Additional blood draws and questionnaires over a roughly two-month period could optionally be provided by prospective study participants. Before DNA extraction, prospective study blood samples were shipped either frozen or at room temperature. The TCR originated in a woman in her thirties or forties with acute COVID-19. The sequenced sample consisted of PBMCs or T cells enriched from blood (not recorded which).

The bases are TGTGCCAGTAGCACTCTAACACCCTCAGGGGGCTACACCTTC. The translation is CASSTLTPSGGYTF. The chain is made from TRBV19 and TRBJ1-2; the D gene is possibly TRBD1, with 5 bases matching. V is reduced by 6 bases and J by 8 bases, leaving a spacing of 19 bases between them. Counted from cysteine to phenylalanine, this CDR3 has 14 amino acids. Here the CDR3 DNA is all that survives: 42 bases in frame from base 1. The germline V gene (reference sequence) specifies LNHDA as CDR1 and SQIVND as CDR2.